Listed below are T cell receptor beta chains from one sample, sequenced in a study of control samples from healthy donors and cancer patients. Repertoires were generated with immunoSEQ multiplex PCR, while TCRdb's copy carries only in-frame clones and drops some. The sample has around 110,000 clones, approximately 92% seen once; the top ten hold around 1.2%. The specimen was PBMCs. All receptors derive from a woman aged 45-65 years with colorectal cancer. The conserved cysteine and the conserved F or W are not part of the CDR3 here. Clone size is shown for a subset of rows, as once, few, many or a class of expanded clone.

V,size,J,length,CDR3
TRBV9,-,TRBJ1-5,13,ASSVGPEKGQPQH
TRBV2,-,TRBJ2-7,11,ASSVDYGDEQY
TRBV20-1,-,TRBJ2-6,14,SASNLLRSGANVLT
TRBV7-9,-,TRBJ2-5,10,ASSRGGETQY
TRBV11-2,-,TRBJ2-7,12,ASSLDLVDYEQY
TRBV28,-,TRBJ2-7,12,ASSLKGQGAQQY
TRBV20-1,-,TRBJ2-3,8,SGQADTQY
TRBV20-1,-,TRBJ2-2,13,SASRGDWGTGELF
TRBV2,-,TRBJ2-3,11,ASSEAGPDTQY
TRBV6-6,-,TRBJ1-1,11,ASSYSSGGPAF
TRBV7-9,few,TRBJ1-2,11,ASSLAGGSGYT
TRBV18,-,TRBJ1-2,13,ASSTSDRVGYGYT
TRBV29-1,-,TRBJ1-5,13,SGVDQGISNQPQH
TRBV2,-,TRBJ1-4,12,AMLGGTGAEKLF
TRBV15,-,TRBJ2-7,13,ATSRDREGSYEQY
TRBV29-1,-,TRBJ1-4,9,SCQLGEKLF
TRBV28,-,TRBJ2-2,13,ASSLAGVGTGELF
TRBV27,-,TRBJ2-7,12,ASSYRTGGQEQY
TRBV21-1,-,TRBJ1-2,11,ASSKRGRVSYT
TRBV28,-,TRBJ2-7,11,ASSPTSSYEQY
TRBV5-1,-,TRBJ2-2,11,ASSSRDTGELF
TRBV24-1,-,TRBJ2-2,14,ATSESGTGRTGELF
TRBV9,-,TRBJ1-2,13,ASSVGRQPNYGYT
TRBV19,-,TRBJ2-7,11,ASSWGARDEQY
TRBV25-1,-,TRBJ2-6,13,ASSDLGTGANVLT
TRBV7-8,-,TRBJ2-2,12,ASSFKDYTGELF
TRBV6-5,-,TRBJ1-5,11,ASSYRSNQPQH
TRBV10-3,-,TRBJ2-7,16,AIPRKGLAGGYWSEQY
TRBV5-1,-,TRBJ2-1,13,ASLSGTGGMNEQF
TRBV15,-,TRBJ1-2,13,ATSRDVDGNYGYT
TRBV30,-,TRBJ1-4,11,AWSLRVSEKLF
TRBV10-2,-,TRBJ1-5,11,ASSRTGDQPQH
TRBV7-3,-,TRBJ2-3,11,ASSLDSTDTQY
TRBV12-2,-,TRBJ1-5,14,ASRRRTGISNQPQH
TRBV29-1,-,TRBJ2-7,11,SVGTSGGYEQY
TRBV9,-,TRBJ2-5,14,ASSVDALAGSETQY
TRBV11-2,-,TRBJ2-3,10,ASSLNADTQY
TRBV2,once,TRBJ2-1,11,ASTPRGNNEQF
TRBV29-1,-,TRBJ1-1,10,SVEPGTGEAF
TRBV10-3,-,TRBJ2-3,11,AISAGGTDTQY
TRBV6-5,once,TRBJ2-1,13,ASSYLGGASNEQF